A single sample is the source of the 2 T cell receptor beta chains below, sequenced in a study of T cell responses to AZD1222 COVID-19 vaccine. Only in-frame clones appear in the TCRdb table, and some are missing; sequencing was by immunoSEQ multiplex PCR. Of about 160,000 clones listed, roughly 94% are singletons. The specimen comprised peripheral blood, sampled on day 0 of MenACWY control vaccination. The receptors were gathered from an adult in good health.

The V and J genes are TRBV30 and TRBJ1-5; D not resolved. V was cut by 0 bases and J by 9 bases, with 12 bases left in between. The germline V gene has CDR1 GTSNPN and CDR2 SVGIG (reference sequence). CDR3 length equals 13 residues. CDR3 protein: CAWSVMGVVPQHF. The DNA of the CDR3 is TGTGCCTGGAGTGTCATGGGCGTTGTGCCCCAGCATTTT.

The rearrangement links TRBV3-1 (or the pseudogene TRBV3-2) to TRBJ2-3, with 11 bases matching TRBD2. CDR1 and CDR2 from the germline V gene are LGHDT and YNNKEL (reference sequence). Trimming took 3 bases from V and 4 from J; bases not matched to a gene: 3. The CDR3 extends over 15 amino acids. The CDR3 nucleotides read TGTGCCAGCAGCCACACTAGCGGGAGCCCAGATACGCAGTATTTT. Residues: CASSHTSGSPDTQYF.